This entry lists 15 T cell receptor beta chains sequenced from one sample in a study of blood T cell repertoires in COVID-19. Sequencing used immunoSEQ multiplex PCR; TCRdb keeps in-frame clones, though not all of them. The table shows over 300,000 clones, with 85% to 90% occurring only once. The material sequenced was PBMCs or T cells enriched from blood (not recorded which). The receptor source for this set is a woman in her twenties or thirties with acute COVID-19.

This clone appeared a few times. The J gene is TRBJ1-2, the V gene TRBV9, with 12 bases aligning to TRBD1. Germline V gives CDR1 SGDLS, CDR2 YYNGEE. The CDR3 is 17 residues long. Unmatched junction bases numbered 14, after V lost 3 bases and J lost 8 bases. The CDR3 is CASSALPGQGAIRGYTF. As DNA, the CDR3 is TGTGCCAGCAGCGCACTTCCGGGACAGGGGGCGATAAGAGGCTACACCTTC.

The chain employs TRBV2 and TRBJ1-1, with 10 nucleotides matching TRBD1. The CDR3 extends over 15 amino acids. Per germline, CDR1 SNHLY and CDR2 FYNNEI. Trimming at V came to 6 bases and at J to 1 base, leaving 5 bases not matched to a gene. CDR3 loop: CASRDRDRGNTEAFF. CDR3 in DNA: TGTGCCAGCAGAGACCGGGACAGGGGGAACACTGAAGCTTTCTTT.

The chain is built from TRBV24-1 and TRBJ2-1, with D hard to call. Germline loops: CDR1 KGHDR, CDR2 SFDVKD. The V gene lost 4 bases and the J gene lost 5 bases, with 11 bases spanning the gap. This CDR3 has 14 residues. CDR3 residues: CATSENRDHNEQFF. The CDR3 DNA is TGTGCCACCAGTGAGAACAGAGACCACAATGAGCAGTTCTTC.

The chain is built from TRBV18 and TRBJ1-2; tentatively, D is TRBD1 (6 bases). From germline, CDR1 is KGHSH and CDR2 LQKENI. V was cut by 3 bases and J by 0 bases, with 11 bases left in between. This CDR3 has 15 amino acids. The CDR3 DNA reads TGTGCCAGCTCACCGGACAGCATCTCTAACTATGGCTACACCTTC. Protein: CASSPDSISNYGYTF.

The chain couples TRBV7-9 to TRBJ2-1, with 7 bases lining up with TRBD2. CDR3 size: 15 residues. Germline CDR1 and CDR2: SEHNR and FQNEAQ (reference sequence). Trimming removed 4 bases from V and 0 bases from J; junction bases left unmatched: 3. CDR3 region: CASSSRTSSYNEQFF. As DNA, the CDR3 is TGTGCCAGCAGCTCCCGGACTAGCTCCTACAATGAGCAGTTCTTC.

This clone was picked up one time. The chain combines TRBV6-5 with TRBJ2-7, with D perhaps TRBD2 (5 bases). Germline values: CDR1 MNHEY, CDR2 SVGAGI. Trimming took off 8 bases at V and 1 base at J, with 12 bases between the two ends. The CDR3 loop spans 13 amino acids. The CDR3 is CASPTRESYEQYF. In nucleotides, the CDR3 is TGTGCCAGCCCAACGAGGGAATCCTACGAGCAGTACTTC.

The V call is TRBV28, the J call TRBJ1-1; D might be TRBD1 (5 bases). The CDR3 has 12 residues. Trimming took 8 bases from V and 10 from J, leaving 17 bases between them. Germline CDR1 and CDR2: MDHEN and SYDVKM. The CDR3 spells CASRLPQGRAFF. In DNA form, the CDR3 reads TGTGCCAGCCGCCTCCCCCAGGGTCGAGCTTTCTTT.

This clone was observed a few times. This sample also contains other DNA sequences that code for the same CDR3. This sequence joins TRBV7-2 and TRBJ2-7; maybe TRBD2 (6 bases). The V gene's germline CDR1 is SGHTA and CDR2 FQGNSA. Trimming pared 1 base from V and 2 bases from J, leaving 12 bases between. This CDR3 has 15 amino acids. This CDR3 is CASSLVSGGAYEQYF. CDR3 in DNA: TGTGCCAGCAGCTTAGTCTCAGGAGGGGCCTACGAGCAGTACTTC.

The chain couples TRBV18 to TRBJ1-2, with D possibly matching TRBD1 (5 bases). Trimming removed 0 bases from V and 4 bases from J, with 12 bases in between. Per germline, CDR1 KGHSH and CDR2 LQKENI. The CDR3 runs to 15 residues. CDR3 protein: CASSPPSAGLYGYTF. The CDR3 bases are TGTGCCAGCTCACCACCTTCGGCAGGGCTCTATGGCTACACCTTC. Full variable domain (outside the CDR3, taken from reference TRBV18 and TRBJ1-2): NAGVMQNPRHLVRRRGQEARLRCSPMKGHSHVYWYRQLPEEGLKFMVYLQKENIIDESGMPKERFSAEFPKEGPSILRIQQVVRGDSAAYFCASSPPSAGLYGYTFGSGTRLTVV.

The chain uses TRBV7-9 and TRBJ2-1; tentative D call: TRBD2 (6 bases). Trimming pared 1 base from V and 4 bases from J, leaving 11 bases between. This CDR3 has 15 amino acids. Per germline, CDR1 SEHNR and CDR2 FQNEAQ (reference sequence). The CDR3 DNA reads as TGTGCCAGCAGCTTAGTGAGCGGGCTTTACAATGAGCAGTTCTTC. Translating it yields CASSLVSGLYNEQFF.

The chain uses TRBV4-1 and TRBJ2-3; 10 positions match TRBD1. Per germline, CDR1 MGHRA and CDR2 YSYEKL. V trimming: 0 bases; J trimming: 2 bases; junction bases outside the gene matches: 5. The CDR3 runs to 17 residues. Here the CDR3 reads CASSQDRTGGFTDTQYF. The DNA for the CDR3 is TGCGCCAGCAGCCAAGATCGGACAGGGGGTTTCACAGATACGCAGTATTTT.

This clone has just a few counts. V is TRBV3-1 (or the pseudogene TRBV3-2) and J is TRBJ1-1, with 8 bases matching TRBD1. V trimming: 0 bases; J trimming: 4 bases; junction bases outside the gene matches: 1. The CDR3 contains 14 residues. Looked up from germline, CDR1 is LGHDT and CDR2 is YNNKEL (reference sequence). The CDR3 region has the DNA TGTGCCAGCAGCCAAGAAACAGGGGGCACTGAAGCTTTCTTT. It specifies CASSQETGGTEAFF.

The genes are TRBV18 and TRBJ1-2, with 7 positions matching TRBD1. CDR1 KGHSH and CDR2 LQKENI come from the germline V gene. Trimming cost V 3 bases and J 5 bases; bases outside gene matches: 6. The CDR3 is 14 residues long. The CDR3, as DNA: TGTGCCAGCTCACCTTCTCAACAGGGGTATGGCTACACCTTC. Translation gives CASSPSQQGYGYTF.

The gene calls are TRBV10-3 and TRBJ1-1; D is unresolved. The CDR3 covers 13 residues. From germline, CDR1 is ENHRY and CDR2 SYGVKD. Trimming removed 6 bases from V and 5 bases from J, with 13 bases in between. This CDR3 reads CAIRDPRGTEAFF. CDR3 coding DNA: TGTGCCATCAGGGACCCCCGAGGGACTGAAGCTTTCTTT.

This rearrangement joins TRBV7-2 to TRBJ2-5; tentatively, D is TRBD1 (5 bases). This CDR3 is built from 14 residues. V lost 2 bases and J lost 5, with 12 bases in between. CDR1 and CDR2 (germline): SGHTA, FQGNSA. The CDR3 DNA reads TGTGCCAGCAGCTTAACAGGTCGCGATGAGACCCAGTACTTC. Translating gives CASSLTGRDETQYF.